The present TCR beta chain was sequenced within a study of blood T cell repertoires in COVID-19. This CDR3 has 15 amino acids. Germline lookup yields CDR1 SNHLY and CDR2 FYNNEI. This clone was seen only once. Sequence at one end of the junction differs from germline and may be a read error. Authors' processing steps: Reference gene primers were amplified, and this amplification served to estimate nucleated cell counts. Sequenced by immunoSEQ multiplex PCR; TCRdb stores in-frame clones only, minus some. The V and J calls and the clone size are those of that table, but D and trimming were determined from the DNA. Of some 250,000 clones listed, 86% are singletons.

V gene TRBV2 combines with J gene TRBJ2-1, with 10 bases fitting TRBD2. This sequence was found in an elderly man with acute or convalescent COVID-19. The sample taken for sequencing was peripheral blood. This chain's CDR3 is CASKGIAGGYNEQFF. The CDR3 DNA sequence: TGTGCGAGCAAGGGAATAGCGGGAGGCTACAATGAGCAGTTCTTC.